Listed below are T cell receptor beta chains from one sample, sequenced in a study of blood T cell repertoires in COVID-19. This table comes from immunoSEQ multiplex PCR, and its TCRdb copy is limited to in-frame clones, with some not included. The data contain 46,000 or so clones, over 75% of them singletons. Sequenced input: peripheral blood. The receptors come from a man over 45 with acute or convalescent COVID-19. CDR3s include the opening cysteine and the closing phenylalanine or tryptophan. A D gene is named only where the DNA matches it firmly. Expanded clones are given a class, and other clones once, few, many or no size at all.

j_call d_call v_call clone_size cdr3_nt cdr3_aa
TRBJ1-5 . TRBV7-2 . TGTGCCAGCAGCTCCCAGGGGAATCAGCCCCAGCATTTT CASSSQGNQPQHF
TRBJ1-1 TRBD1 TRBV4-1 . TGCGCCAGCAGCCAAGCGGAACAGGGGGCGAGGACTGAAGCTTTCTTT CASSQAEQGARTEAFF
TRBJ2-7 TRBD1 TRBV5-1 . TGCGCCAGCAGCTTGAGCCCGGGACAGTACGAGCAGTACTTC CASSLSPGQYEQYF
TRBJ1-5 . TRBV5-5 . TGTGCCAGCAGCTTGGGTATAAATAGCAATCAGCCCCAGCATTTT CASSLGINSNQPQHF
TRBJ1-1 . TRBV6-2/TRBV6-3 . TGTGCCAGCAGTTACCCGAAGAGGAACACTGAAGCTTTCTTT CASSYPKRNTEAFF
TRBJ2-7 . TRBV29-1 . TGCAGCGTCACAGGCGGCTTCAACGAGCAGTACTTC CSVTGGFNEQYF
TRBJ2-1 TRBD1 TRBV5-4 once TGTGCCAGCAGCTCTCAAGGACAGGGCAGGAATGAGCAGTTCTTC CASSSQGQGRNEQFF
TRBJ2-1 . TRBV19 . TGTGCCAGTAGTTTCAACCAGGGATCAGGTAATGAGCAGTTCTTC CASSFNQGSGNEQFF
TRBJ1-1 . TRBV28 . TGTGCCAGTAAAAGGGGGATGAGGACTGAAGCTTTCTTT CASKRGMRTEAFF
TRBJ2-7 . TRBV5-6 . TGTGCCAGCAGCAACAGGGTAAGCTACGAGCAGTACTTC CASSNRVSYEQYF
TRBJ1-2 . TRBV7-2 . TGTGCCAGCAGCTCGTCACTGACAACCGGCTATGGCTACACCTTC CASSSSLTTGYGYTF
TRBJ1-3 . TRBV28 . TGTGCCAGCAGAGGAGGGGCCGTTGGAAACACCATATATTTT CASRGGAVGNTIYF
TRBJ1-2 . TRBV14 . TGTGCCAGCAGCCAAGTTACGGGGGAGGGAACTGGCTACACCTTC CASSQVTGEGTGYTF
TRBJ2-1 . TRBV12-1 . TGTGCCAGCAGCTCGGGACTAGCGGGAGTGAATGAGCAGTTCTTC CASSSGLAGVNEQFF
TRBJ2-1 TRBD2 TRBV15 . TGTGCCACCAGCAGAGATCTCGGTAGCGGGAGGAATGAGCAGTTCTTC CATSRDLGSGRNEQFF